This T cell receptor (beta chain) was recovered during a study of radiotherapy plus CTLA-4 blockade in lung cancer. The trim removed 2 bases at V and 2 bases at J, leaving 7 bases unmatched. This CDR3 is 15 amino acids long. The V gene's germline CDR1 is GTSNPN and CDR2 SVGIG (reference sequence). Profiled with immunoSEQ multiplex PCR; TCRdb holds only in-frame clones, not every one. Of around 100,000 clones in the sample, around 84% were seen once. This sequence originates from a human donor with non-small cell lung cancer that progressed on radiotherapy plus ipilimumab. Some clones in this sample may be carry-over from other donors' samples. The sequencing used peripheral blood, collected from a patient treated with radiotherapy plus ipilimumab. The chain employs TRBV30 and TRBJ2-5; 8 bases match TRBD2. Here the CDR3 reads CAWSLTGGLQETQYF. The CDR3 bases are TGTGCCTGGAGTCTTACGGGGGGGCTACAAGAGACCCAGTACTTC.